This T cell receptor beta chain was found in a study of cytomegalovirus exposure and HLA in healthy donors. Study outcomes and limitations: Most CMV-associated TCR beta chains appeared HLA-restricted in a later analysis. Serostatus for CMV was the only available immune exposure information.

The CDR3 covers 11 residues. CDR1 MNHNS and CDR2 SASEGT come from the germline V gene. Likely unrecorded immune exposures existed in these nominally healthy donors. It was with 60 Vbeta and 13 Jbeta primers that the PCR ran. As processed by the authors: Counted up in a later analysis, unique TCR beta chains came to approximately 83 million, with around 9.9 million shared. Only in-frame clones appear in the TCRdb table, and some are missing; sequencing was by immunoSEQ multiplex PCR. V and J calls and clone size are as listed in that table; D and trimming were resolved from the DNA. The data show under 200,000 clones, roughly 65% seen once. Comment on this clone: Antigen specificity is unknown. A read error may account for a junction end that differs from germline. In the same sample, other DNA sequences code for this CDR3.

The chain uses TRBV6-1 and TRBJ1-1; 7 bases map to TRBD1. The specimen was PBMCs. This receptor was identified in a woman under 30 in good health and CMV-seropositive. The CDR3 spells CASRWTGEAFF. CDR3 bases: TGCGCCAGCAGGTGGACAGGTGAAGCTTTCTTT.